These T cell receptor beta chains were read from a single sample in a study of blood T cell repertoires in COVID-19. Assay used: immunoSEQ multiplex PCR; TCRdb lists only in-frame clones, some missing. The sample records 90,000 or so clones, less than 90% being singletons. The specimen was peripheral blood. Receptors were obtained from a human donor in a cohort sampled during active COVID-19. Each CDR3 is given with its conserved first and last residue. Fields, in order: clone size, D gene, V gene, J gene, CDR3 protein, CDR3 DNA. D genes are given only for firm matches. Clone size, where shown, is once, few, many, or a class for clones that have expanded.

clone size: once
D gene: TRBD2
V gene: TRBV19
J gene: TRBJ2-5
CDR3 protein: CASSGPSGREQETQYF
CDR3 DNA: TGTGCCAGTAGTGGGCCTAGCGGGAGGGAACAAGAGACCCAGTACTTC

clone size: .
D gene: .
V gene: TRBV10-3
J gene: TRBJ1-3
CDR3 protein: CAISERGNTIYF
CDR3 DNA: TGTGCCATCAGTGAGCGTGGAAACACCATATATTTT

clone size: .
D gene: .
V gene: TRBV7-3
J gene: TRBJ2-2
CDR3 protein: CASSLLGGESTGELFF
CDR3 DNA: TGTGCCAGCAGCTTACTAGGGGGGGAATCCACCGGGGAGCTGTTTTTT

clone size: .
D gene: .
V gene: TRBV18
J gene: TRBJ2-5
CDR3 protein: CASSPEIRETQYF
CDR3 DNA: TGTGCCAGCTCACCAGAGATTAGAGAGACCCAGTACTTC

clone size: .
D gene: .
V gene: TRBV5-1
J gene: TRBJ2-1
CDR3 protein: CASSLDSYNEQFF
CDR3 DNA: TGCGCCAGCAGCTTGGACAGTTACAATGAGCAGTTCTTC

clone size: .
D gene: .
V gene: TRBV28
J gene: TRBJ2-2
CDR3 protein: CASSLRWNTGELFF
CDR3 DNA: TGTGCCAGCAGTTTACGGTGGAACACCGGGGAGCTGTTTTTT

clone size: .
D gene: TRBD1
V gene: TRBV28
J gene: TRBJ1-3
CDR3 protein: CASSSDRGEGGNTIYF
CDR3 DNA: TGTGCCAGCAGTTCGGACAGGGGGGAAGGTGGAAACACCATATATTTT

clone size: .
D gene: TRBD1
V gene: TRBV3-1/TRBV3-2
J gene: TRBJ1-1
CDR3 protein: CASSPPGQRISLNTEAFF
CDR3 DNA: TGTGCCAGCAGCCCCCCGGGACAGCGCATTTCCTTGAACACTGAAGCTTTCTTT

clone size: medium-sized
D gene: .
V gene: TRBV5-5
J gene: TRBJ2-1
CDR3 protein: CASSLGGQGNEQFF
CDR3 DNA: TGTGCCAGCAGCTTGGGGGGGCAGGGCAATGAGCAGTTCTTC

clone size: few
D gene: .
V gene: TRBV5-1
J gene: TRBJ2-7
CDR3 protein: CASSLAAGDLSYEQYF
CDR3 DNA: TGCGCCAGCAGCTTGGCCGCAGGGGATCTATCCTACGAGCAGTACTTC

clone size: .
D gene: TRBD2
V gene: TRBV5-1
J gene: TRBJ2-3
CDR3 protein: CASSLSGLAGITDTQYF
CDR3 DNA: TGCGCCAGCAGCTTGTCTGGACTAGCGGGAATCACAGATACGCAGTATTTT

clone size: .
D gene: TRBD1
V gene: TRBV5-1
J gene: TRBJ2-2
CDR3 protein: CASSLGPLQGANTGELFF
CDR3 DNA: TGCGCCAGCAGCTTGGGGCCCCTACAGGGGGCGAACACCGGGGAGCTGTTTTTT

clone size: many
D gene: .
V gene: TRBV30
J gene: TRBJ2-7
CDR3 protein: CAWSVGARPYEQYF
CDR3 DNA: TGTGCCTGGAGTGTAGGGGCCAGGCCCTACGAGCAGTACTTC

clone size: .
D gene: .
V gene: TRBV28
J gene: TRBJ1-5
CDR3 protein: CASSGDTYSNQPQHF
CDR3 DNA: TGTGCCAGCAGTGGGGACACTTATAGCAATCAGCCCCAGCATTTT

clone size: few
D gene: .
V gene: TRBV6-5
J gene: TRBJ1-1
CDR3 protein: CASSPRGNTEAFF
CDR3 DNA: TGTGCCAGCAGCCCCAGAGGGAACACTGAAGCTTTCTTT

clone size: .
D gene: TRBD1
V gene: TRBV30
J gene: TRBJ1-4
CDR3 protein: CAWSIGTGSPEKLFF
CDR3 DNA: TGTGCCTGGAGTATCGGGACAGGGTCTCCGGAAAAACTGTTTTTT

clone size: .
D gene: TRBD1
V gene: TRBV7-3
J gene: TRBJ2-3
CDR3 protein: CASSTSGTGPDTQYF
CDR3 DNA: TGTGCCAGCAGCACCTCCGGGACAGGGCCAGATACGCAGTATTTT

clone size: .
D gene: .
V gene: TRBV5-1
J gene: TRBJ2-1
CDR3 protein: CASSWDHGEAQSNEQFF
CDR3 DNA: TGCGCCAGCAGCTGGGACCATGGGGAGGCCCAAAGCAATGAGCAGTTCTTC

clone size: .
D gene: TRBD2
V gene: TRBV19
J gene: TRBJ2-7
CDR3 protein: CASSSLGRGRNEQYF
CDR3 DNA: TGTGCCAGTAGCTCACTCGGGAGGGGAAGGAACGAGCAGTACTTC

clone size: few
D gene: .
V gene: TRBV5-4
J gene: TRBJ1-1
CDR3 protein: CASSFSALRTGNTEAFF
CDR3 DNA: TGTGCCAGCAGCTTTTCCGCCCTCCGGACGGGAAACACTGAAGCTTTCTTT

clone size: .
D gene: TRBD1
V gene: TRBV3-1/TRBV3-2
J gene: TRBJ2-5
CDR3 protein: CASSQDRGRAQYF
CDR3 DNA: TGTGCCAGCAGCCAGGACAGGGGTAGGGCCCAGTACTTC

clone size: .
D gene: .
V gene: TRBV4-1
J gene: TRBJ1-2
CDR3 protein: CASSQDEEFGYTF
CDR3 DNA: TGCGCCAGCAGCCAAGATGAGGAGTTTGGCTACACCTTC

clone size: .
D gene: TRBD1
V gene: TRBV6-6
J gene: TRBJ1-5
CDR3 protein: CASSEGGQPQHF
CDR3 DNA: TGTGCCAGCAGCGAAGGGGGCCAGCCCCAGCATTTT

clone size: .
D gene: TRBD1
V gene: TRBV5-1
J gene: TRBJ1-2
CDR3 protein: CASSLGTGDGYTF
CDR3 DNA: TGCGCCAGCAGCCTCGGGACAGGGGATGGCTACACCTTC